A selection of T cell receptor beta chains follows, all from one sample in a study of identical twins. A single record per CDR3 protein comes from TCRdb applying MiXCR to the 5' RACE reads. The data hold 450,000 or so distinct CDR3 sequences, with approximately 14% observed a single time. In addition, the sample was reused for a study of yellow fever vaccine responses in identical twins.

Sequencing was performed on CD4+ T cells sorted from blood. Receptors originate from a woman younger than 30 in good health. Both conserved end residues are part of each CDR3. Each record gives: clone size, V gene, J gene, D gene, CDR3 protein, CDR3 DNA. A D gene is named only where the DNA matches it firmly. Expanded clones are given a class, and other clones once, few, many or no size at all.

-,TRBV20-1,TRBJ2-1,TRBD2,CSAREGRGGPYNEQFF,TGCAGTGCTAGAGAGGGGCGGGGGGGTCCCTACAATGAGCAGTTCTTC
-,TRBV5-1,TRBJ2-3,-,CASSLGEGVTQYF,TGCGCCAGCAGCTTGGGAGAGGGGGTTACGCAGTATTTT
few,TRBV20-1,TRBJ2-7,TRBD2,CSAGSAGKSYEQYF,TGCAGTGCTGGATCAGCGGGGAAATCCTACGAGCAGTACTTC
few,TRBV9,TRBJ2-2,TRBD1,CASSVEKQGNTVELFF,TGTGCCAGCAGCGTAGAAAAACAGGGGAACACCGTGGAGCTGTTTTTT
few,TRBV29-1,TRBJ1-5,-,CSVVGHSNQPQHF,TGCAGCGTCGTGGGCCATAGCAATCAGCCCCAGCATTTT
-,TRBV15,TRBJ2-7,TRBD1,CATSTRQGPYEQYF,TGTGCCACCAGCACCCGACAGGGGCCCTACGAGCAGTACTTC
many,TRBV11-3,TRBJ2-3,TRBD2,CASSSLTSLTQYF,TGTGCCAGCAGCTCGTTGACTAGCCTTACGCAGTATTTT
few,TRBV9,TRBJ2-2,TRBD1,CASSVTGGRYTGELFF,TGTGCCAGCAGCGTGACAGGGGGCAGGTACACCGGGGAGCTGTTTTTT
-,TRBV12-3/TRBV12-4,TRBJ2-3,TRBD2,CASSSRLAGEIDTQYF,TGTGCCAGCAGTAGCCGACTAGCGGGAGAAATAGATACGCAGTATTTT
many,TRBV5-1,TRBJ2-1,TRBD2,CASSSSGLGGSSYNEQFF,TGCGCCAGCAGCTCCTCCGGGTTGGGCGGGAGCTCCTACAATGAGCAGTTCTTC
-,TRBV6-1,TRBJ2-1,-,CASRWVGGNEQFF,TGTGCCAGCAGATGGGTGGGTGGCAATGAGCAGTTCTTC
-,TRBV18,TRBJ2-1,-,CASSPRLAYYNEQFF,TGTGCCAGCTCACCACGGCTAGCATACTACAATGAGCAGTTCTTC
-,TRBV5-6,TRBJ2-3,-,CASSFERTTTDTQYF,TGTGCCAGCAGCTTTGAACGGACCACCACAGATACGCAGTATTTT
few,TRBV12-3/TRBV12-4,TRBJ2-1,TRBD2,CASSPSGRGNEQFF,TGTGCCAGCAGTCCTAGCGGGAGGGGCAATGAGCAGTTCTTC
-,TRBV28,TRBJ1-5,TRBD1,CASRLTGKGNQPQHF,TGTGCCAGCAGATTGACAGGGAAGGGCAATCAGCCCCAGCATTTT
many,TRBV7-2,TRBJ1-5,TRBD1,CASSLERDRPNQPQHF,TGTGCCAGCAGCTTAGAGAGGGACAGACCAAATCAGCCCCAGCATTTT
many,TRBV7-3,TRBJ2-1,TRBD2,CASSRNSGVGNEQFF,TGTGCCAGCAGCAGGAATAGCGGGGTTGGCAATGAGCAGTTCTTC
-,TRBV12-3/TRBV12-4,TRBJ2-1,-,CASSSPERAGSNEQFF,TGTGCCAGCAGTTCCCCAGAAAGGGCAGGGAGCAATGAGCAGTTCTTC
-,TRBV4-3,TRBJ2-1,TRBD2,CASSQGGGRAVNEQFF,TGCGCCAGCAGCCAAGGCGGTGGGAGGGCCGTCAATGAGCAGTTCTTC
-,TRBV3-1,TRBJ1-5,-,CASSAGRRNQPQHF,TGTGCCAGCAGCGCGGGACGGCGCAATCAGCCCCAGCATTTT
-,TRBV20-1,TRBJ2-1,TRBD2,CSASQLAGTSSYNEQFF,TGCAGTGCTAGTCAACTAGCGGGGACGAGCTCCTACAATGAGCAGTTCTTC